A selection of T cell receptor beta chains follows, all from one sample in a study of siplizumab effects on memory and regulatory T cells. Sequencing used immunoSEQ multiplex PCR; TCRdb keeps in-frame clones, though not all of them. Of about 20,000 clones in the sample, more than 35% were seen once. Their recognized antigens are unknown. The specimen sequenced was CFSE-low (dividing) CD4+ T cells sorted from an allogeneic mixed lymphocyte reaction. All receptors derive from a human donor in good health; the cells came from an allogeneic mixed lymphocyte reaction. Both conserved end residues are part of each CDR3. Each record gives: J gene, V gene, clone size, D gene, CDR3 DNA, CDR3 protein. The D gene is left open where the match is weak. Size tells how often a clone was seen (once, few, many) or the class of an expanded clone, and some rows leave it out.

TRBJ2-7	TRBV2	-	-	TGTGCCAGCAGTCCGGACAGAGCCTACGAGCAGTACTTC	CASSPDRAYEQYF
TRBJ1-1	TRBV18	few	-	TGTGCCAGCTCACCTCAGGGGACGCTGGGAGCTTTCTTT	CASSPQGTLGAFF
TRBJ1-3	TRBV18	-	-	TGTGCCAGCTCAACCAGTGGACTGATCTCTGGAAACACCATATATTTT	CASSTSGLISGNTIYF
TRBJ2-5	TRBV5-1	-	-	TGCGCCAGCAGCCATCCCACCGGGCCCCAAGAGACCCAGTACTTC	CASSHPTGPQETQYF
TRBJ2-3	TRBV6-5	-	-	TGTGCCAGCAGGAGACAGAGCACAGATACGCAGTATTTT	CASRRQSTDTQYF
TRBJ1-2	TRBV5-1	-	-	TGCGCCAGCAGCTTGGATGGCCCCACGGATGGCTACACCTTC	CASSLDGPTDGYTF
TRBJ1-1	TRBV28	-	-	TGTGCCAGCAGAGAGAACACTGAAGCTTTCTTT	CASRENTEAFF
TRBJ2-2	TRBV2	-	-	TGTGCCAGCAGTGAAGACCTAGCCCGGGAGCTGTTTTTT	CASSEDLARELFF
TRBJ1-1	TRBV19	-	-	TGTGCCAGTAGTATCGGGACTCGAGACACTGAAGCTTTCTTT	CASSIGTRDTEAFF
TRBJ1-2	TRBV29-1	-	-	TGCAGCGTTGAAGATGGCTACACCTTC	CSVEDGYTF
TRBJ1-6	TRBV19	medium-sized	-	TGTGCCAGTGGTGAAGTCCGCTATAATTCACCCCTCCACTTT	CASGEVRYNSPLHF